The rows below give T cell receptor beta chains drawn from one sample of a study of neurological immune-mediated disorders. TCRdb re-analysed the 5' RACE reads in MiXCR, keeping a single row per CDR3 protein. The repertoire consists of tens of thousands of distinct CDR3 sequences, with around 2.6% occurring once and the leading ten covering roughly 1.2%. What was sequenced was PBMCs. The receptor source for this set is a woman younger than 45 with multiple sclerosis. Each CDR3 is given with its conserved first and last residue. The order of the fields is D gene, clone size, J gene, V gene, CDR3 protein, CDR3 DNA. A D gene is named only where the DNA matches it firmly. Clone size is given for some rows only: seen once, a few or many times, or a class if the clone is expanded.

d_call: -
clone_size: many
j_call: TRBJ2-1
v_call: TRBV24-1
cdr3_aa: CATSEGGTYNEQFF
cdr3_nt: TGTGCCACCAGTGAAGGGGGGACCTACAATGAGCAGTTCTTC

d_call: -
clone_size: many
j_call: TRBJ2-5
v_call: TRBV29-1
cdr3_aa: CSVERGETQYF
cdr3_nt: TGCAGCGTTGAACGGGGGGAGACCCAGTACTTC

d_call: -
clone_size: many
j_call: TRBJ1-1
v_call: TRBV15
cdr3_aa: CATSRKPHPDTEAFF
cdr3_nt: TGTGCCACCAGCAGAAAACCCCATCCCGACACTGAAGCTTTCTTT

d_call: -
clone_size: many
j_call: TRBJ2-7
v_call: TRBV20-1
cdr3_aa: CSATPLEDEQYF
cdr3_nt: TGCAGTGCTACCCCATTGGAGGACGAGCAGTACTTC

d_call: TRBD1
clone_size: many
j_call: TRBJ1-1
v_call: TRBV7-2
cdr3_aa: CASSFTGGYTEAFF
cdr3_nt: TGTGCCAGCAGCTTTACAGGGGGCTACACTGAAGCTTTCTTT

d_call: -
clone_size: many
j_call: TRBJ1-1
v_call: TRBV19
cdr3_aa: CASSIRGYGTEAFF
cdr3_nt: TGTGCCAGTAGTATCCGGGGTTACGGCACTGAAGCTTTCTTT

d_call: -
clone_size: -
j_call: TRBJ1-2
v_call: TRBV5-1
cdr3_aa: CASSFGPQDGYTF
cdr3_nt: TGCGCCAGCAGCTTTGGCCCCCAGGATGGCTACACCTTC

d_call: -
clone_size: -
j_call: TRBJ2-1
v_call: TRBV10-2
cdr3_aa: CASFNGEQFF
cdr3_nt: TGCGCCAGCTTTAATGGTGAGCAGTTCTTC

d_call: -
clone_size: many
j_call: TRBJ1-2
v_call: TRBV25-1
cdr3_aa: CASSEPSEGYTF
cdr3_nt: TGTGCCAGCAGTGAGCCGTCAGAAGGCTACACCTTC

d_call: TRBD2
clone_size: many
j_call: TRBJ2-3
v_call: TRBV7-2
cdr3_aa: CASSLTGLAGVDTQYF
cdr3_nt: TGTGCCAGCAGCTTAACAGGACTAGCGGGAGTAGATACGCAGTATTTT

d_call: -
clone_size: many
j_call: TRBJ2-7
v_call: TRBV5-5
cdr3_aa: CASGPALLTGLTTHEQYF
cdr3_nt: TGTGCCAGCGGGCCCGCTTTGTTAACGGGACTGACGACCCACGAGCAGTACTTC

d_call: -
clone_size: many
j_call: TRBJ2-7
v_call: TRBV7-2
cdr3_aa: CASSLAESGRQYF
cdr3_nt: TGTGCCAGCAGCTTAGCAGAATCGGGACGGCAGTACTTC

d_call: -
clone_size: many
j_call: TRBJ2-3
v_call: TRBV12-3/TRBV12-4
cdr3_aa: CASSVGTDTQYF
cdr3_nt: TGTGCCAGCAGTGTGGGCACAGATACGCAGTATTTT

d_call: TRBD1
clone_size: many
j_call: TRBJ2-7
v_call: TRBV20-1
cdr3_aa: CSAPNRGAYEQYF
cdr3_nt: TGCAGTGCTCCTAACAGGGGAGCCTACGAGCAGTACTTC

d_call: -
clone_size: -
j_call: TRBJ2-3
v_call: TRBV20-1
cdr3_aa: CSAGSADTQYF
cdr3_nt: TGCAGTGCGGGAAGTGCAGATACGCAGTATTTT

d_call: -
clone_size: many
j_call: TRBJ2-7
v_call: TRBV27
cdr3_aa: CASSLLRDRIYEQYF
cdr3_nt: TGTGCCAGCAGTTTACTTCGGGACCGTATCTACGAGCAGTACTTC

d_call: -
clone_size: many
j_call: TRBJ1-5
v_call: TRBV20-1
cdr3_aa: CSASRDEGGNQPQHF
cdr3_nt: TGCAGTGCTAGCAGGGACGAAGGGGGCAATCAGCCCCAGCATTTT

d_call: -
clone_size: many
j_call: TRBJ2-6
v_call: TRBV6-2/TRBV6-3
cdr3_aa: CASSYEGTGANVLTF
cdr3_nt: TGTGCCAGCAGTTACGAGGGGACTGGGGCCAACGTCCTGACTTTC

d_call: -
clone_size: many
j_call: TRBJ2-2
v_call: TRBV4-3
cdr3_aa: CASSQDRAAGELFF
cdr3_nt: TGCGCCAGCAGCCAAGATAGGGCGGCCGGGGAGCTGTTTTTT

d_call: TRBD2
clone_size: many
j_call: TRBJ2-1
v_call: TRBV5-5
cdr3_aa: CASSKWTSAYNEQFF
cdr3_nt: TGTGCCAGCAGCAAATGGACTAGCGCCTACAATGAGCAGTTCTTC

d_call: TRBD1
clone_size: many
j_call: TRBJ1-2
v_call: TRBV7-2
cdr3_aa: CASLYGQAWQAEGYTF
cdr3_nt: TGTGCCAGCCTATACGGACAGGCGTGGCAGGCGGAGGGCTACACCTTC

d_call: TRBD2
clone_size: -
j_call: TRBJ2-5
v_call: TRBV7-2
cdr3_aa: CASSLGTSGRGAQYF
cdr3_nt: TGTGCCAGCAGCTTAGGGACTAGCGGGAGAGGGGCCCAGTACTTC

d_call: TRBD1
clone_size: many
j_call: TRBJ1-1
v_call: TRBV5-1
cdr3_aa: CASSFRQGDTEAFF
cdr3_nt: TGCGCCAGCAGCTTTCGACAGGGTGATACTGAAGCTTTCTTT

d_call: TRBD2
clone_size: many
j_call: TRBJ2-1
v_call: TRBV4-3
cdr3_aa: CASSQYDGAGAGYNEQFF
cdr3_nt: TGCGCCAGCAGCCAGTATGATGGAGCGGGAGCGGGTTACAATGAGCAGTTCTTC